The 9 T cell receptor beta chains given below trace back to one sample, sequenced in a study of shared clonotypes between healthy human individuals. Assay used: immunoSEQ multiplex PCR; TCRdb lists only in-frame clones, some missing. The repertoire holds around 700,000 clones, around 72% seen once, with more than 1.5% in the top ten. Sample: memory CD4+ T cells sorted from blood. Subset reported: CD45RA-negative fraction. These receptors all stem from a woman under 40 in good health.

The V and J genes are TRBV6-6 and TRBJ2-7; 7 bases match TRBD1. The CDR3 is 15 residues long. Germline V gives CDR1 MNHNY, CDR2 SVGAGI (reference sequence). The J segment lost 3 bases and the V segment lost 4 bases, leaving 9 bases of the junction unmatched. The DNA of the CDR3 is TGTGCCAGCAGTTCCACCGGGACAGAGGACTACGAGCAGTACTTC. Translated: CASSSTGTEDYEQYF.

In its sample, this clone was seen once. The rearrangement uses TRBV2 and TRBJ2-3; 8 positions agree with TRBD2. J lost 1 base, V lost 6 bases, and 3 bases had no gene match. Germline V CDR1 and CDR2: SNHLY, FYNNEI. The CDR3 has 14 amino acids. The chain's CDR3 is CASSTSGGTDTQYF. CDR3 DNA sequence: TGTGCCAGCAGCACTAGCGGAGGCACAGATACGCAGTATTTT.

To note about this clone: The sample has other DNA sequences that encode this CDR3 too. The rearrangement joins TRBV6-5 to TRBJ1-1, with a tentative D call TRBD1 (5 bases). This CDR3 contains 14 residues. Germline assignment: CDR1 MNHEY and CDR2 SVGAGI. Trimming removed 2 bases at V and 4 bases at J, with 11 bases between. In nucleotides, the CDR3 is TGTGCCAGCAGTTACCCCGGGGCGGGCACTGAAGCTTTCTTT. It encodes CASSYPGAGTEAFF.

The chain couples TRBV5-1 to TRBJ1-2; no definite D call. V lost 4 bases and J 3 bases, leaving 10 bases between the germline ends. This CDR3 is 13 amino acids long. Germline V gene lookup returns CDR1 SGHRS and CDR2 YFSETQ. CDR3: CASSTDHDYGYTF. The CDR3 DNA reads as TGCGCCAGCAGCACAGATCATGACTATGGCTACACCTTC.

The J gene is TRBJ2-4, the V gene TRBV14; 7 positions match TRBD2. There are 18 residues in the CDR3. Germline CDR1 and CDR2: SGHDN and FVKESK. Unmatched junction bases numbered 10, after V lost 2 bases and J lost 0 bases. Here the CDR3 reads CASSQQTSSGLAKNIQYF. The CDR3, as DNA: TGTGCCAGCAGCCAACAGACCTCTAGCGGATTAGCCAAAAACATTCAGTACTTC.

The genes are TRBV19 and TRBJ2-3; no firm D call. The CDR3 sequence is 13 residues long. From germline, CDR1 is LNHDA and CDR2 SQIVND (reference sequence). The germline V and J ends were trimmed by 1 base and 5 bases, with 7 bases remaining between them. The chain's CDR3 is CASSIAVLDTQYF. The CDR3 DNA reads TGTGCCAGTAGTATAGCGGTCTTAGATACGCAGTATTTT.

The chain employs TRBV28 and TRBJ2-3, with D perhaps TRBD2 (7 bases). Germline V gene lookup returns CDR1 MDHEN and CDR2 SYDVKM. Trimming removed 4 bases from V and 6 bases from J, with 17 bases in between. CDR3 length: 15 amino acids. CDR3 sequence reads: CASSWPQGRGDTQYF. Written as DNA, the CDR3 is TGTGCCAGCAGTTGGCCGCAGGGGAGGGGGGATACGCAGTATTTT.

The chain has TRBV29-1 and TRBJ2-3; D is perhaps TRBD2 (6 bases). CDR1 and CDR2 from the germline V gene are SQVTM and ANQGSEA. CDR3 length equals 12 residues. Trimming shortened V by 7 bases and J by 0 bases, and 8 bases separated the two germline ends. The chain's CDR3 is CSGAGSTDTQYF. CDR3 nucleotide sequence: TGCAGCGGTGCGGGGAGCACAGATACGCAGTATTTT.

CDR3 residues: CASSSTGASYNEQFF. CDR3 nucleotides: TGTGCCAGCAGCTCGACAGGGGCGTCCTACAATGAGCAGTTCTTC. The gene calls are TRBV5-4 and TRBJ2-1; 8 nucleotides align to TRBD1. The J segment lost 1 base and the V segment lost 3 bases, leaving 3 bases of the junction unmatched. Germline CDR1 SGHNT, CDR2 YYREEE (reference sequence). The CDR3 loop spans 15 amino acids.